Sequencing of this TCR beta chain was carried out in a study of CD8 T cells in Susac syndrome (dated by TCRdb to about 2019). In the study overall: Whether CD8+ T cell activation and differentiation in Susac syndrome was antigen driven was tested using repertoire sequencing. The clonality of the CD8+ T cell repertoire was compared across around twelve healthy donors, around 14 Susac syndrome patients and under 17 multiple sclerosis patients. Overall results and qualifications from the work: The study acknowledged that relatively few individuals were included in the TCR sequencing and HLA analysis.

RNA was extracted using the RNeasy kit, and roughly 0.5 to 1 ug of the RNA was reverse transcribed with random hexamers. The immunoSEQ multiplex PCR assay, which covers 54 Vbeta and 13 Jbeta segments, was used to amplify TCR beta CDR3 regions. PCR amplification bias was corrected using a synthetic template baseline for primer optimization and computational correction. Per the authors' processing: Only productive sequences were kept, with reads annotated to V, D and J genes according to IMGT and analyzed in immunoSEQ Analyzer. To calculate clonality, Shannon entropy was normalized by log2 of the number of productive unique sequences and then subtracted from one. For each patient and control, public and private clones were evaluated among the 100 most prevalent clones. A clone was defined as Susac-specific if it was absent from the healthy and MS cohorts, from roughly 1,000 published viral clones and from other ImmuneACCESS disease sequences. TCRdb applied fastp at Q25 and MiXCR to the public reads, then kept only in-frame beta chains. Every CDR3 protein is listed once, alongside the most common genes and DNA of its rows. The V and J calls follow TCRdb's processing rather than the paper's. The sample yields fewer than 200,000 distinct CDR3 sequences; 85% to 95% were counted once. In total, the top ten clones hold around 0.15% of the sample.

As concerns this clonotype: Which antigen it targets is not known. Base quality data are lacking; no much larger clone is found one base away.

Peripheral blood CD8+ and CD4+ T cells from healthy donors, Susac syndrome patients and multiple sclerosis patients were profiled using high-throughput TCR beta sequencing. Treatment-naive patients with stable or active relapsing-remitting disease fulfilling revised McDonald criteria were used as multiple sclerosis controls. Bulk CD8+ and CD4+ T cells were purified by magnetic negative isolation, whereas CD8+ TEMRA cells were enriched by FACS. Blood was drawn into EDTA tubes, processed within 24 hours, and PBMCs were isolated by density gradient centrifugation. PBMCs intended for TCR sequencing were cryopreserved in liquid nitrogen and thawed later in a water bath at 37 degrees C. Purity of sorted or isolated CD4+, CD8+ and CD8+ TEMRA cells was at least 90%. The sequence derives from a human donor with multiple sclerosis. What was sequenced was CD8+ T cells from PBMCs.

At the DNA level, the sequence is TGTGCCAGCAGCTTAACTCAGGGATGGACTGAAGCTTTCTTT. This is translated as CASSLTQGWTEAFF. Here the chain combines TRBV11-2 and TRBJ1-1, with TRBD1 perhaps the D gene, on 5 matching bases. The V and J ends are trimmed by 2 bases and 5 bases, leaving 12 bases between them. Its CDR3 holds 14 amino acids, cysteine through phenylalanine. Here the CDR3 DNA is all that survives: 42 bases in frame from base 1. The CDR1 and CDR2 encoded by the germline V gene are SGHAT and FQNNGV.